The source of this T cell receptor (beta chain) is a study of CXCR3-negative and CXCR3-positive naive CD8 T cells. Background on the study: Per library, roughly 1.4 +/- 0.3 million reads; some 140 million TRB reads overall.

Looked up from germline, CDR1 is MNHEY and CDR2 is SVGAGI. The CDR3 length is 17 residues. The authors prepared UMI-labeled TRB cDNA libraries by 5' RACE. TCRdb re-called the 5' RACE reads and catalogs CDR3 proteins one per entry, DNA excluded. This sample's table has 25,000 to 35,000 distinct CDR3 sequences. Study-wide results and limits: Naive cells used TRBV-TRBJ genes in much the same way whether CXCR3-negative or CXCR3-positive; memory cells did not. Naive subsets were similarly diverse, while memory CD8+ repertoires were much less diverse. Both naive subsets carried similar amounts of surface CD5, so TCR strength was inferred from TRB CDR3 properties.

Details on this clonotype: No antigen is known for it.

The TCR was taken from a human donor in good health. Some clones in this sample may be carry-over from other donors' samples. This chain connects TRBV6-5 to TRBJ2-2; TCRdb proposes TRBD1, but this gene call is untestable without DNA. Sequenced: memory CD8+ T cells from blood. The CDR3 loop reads CASSYPRQGGSTGELFF.